Listed below are T cell receptor beta chains from one sample, sequenced in a study of lymphopenia after photon versus proton radiotherapy. The method was immunoSEQ multiplex PCR; TCRdb's version includes in-frame clones alone and lacks a portion of them. Here the sample spans over 50,000 clones, around 86% being singletons. The sample in question was peripheral blood, obtained from a patient treated with photon-based radiotherapy. Receptors originate from a middle-aged man with gastric cancer. Both conserved end residues are part of each CDR3. D genes are given only for firm matches. Clone size is not always given. Where it is, it says once, few, many or a class for expanded clones.

J | D | length | size | V | DNA | CDR3
TRBJ1-2 | TRBD1 | 13 | once | TRBV19 | TGTGCCAGTAGTAGCAACCGGGACAGCGGCTACACCTTC | CASSSNRDSGYTF
TRBJ2-5 | - | 14 | - | TRBV5-4 | TGTGCCAGCAGCTTGACTGGAGTCCAAGAGACCCAGTACTTC | CASSLTGVQETQYF
TRBJ2-2 | - | 13 | - | TRBV5-5 | TGTGCCAGCAGCCTAGGGGACACCGGGGAGCTGTTTTTT | CASSLGDTGELFF
TRBJ1-2 | - | 13 | - | TRBV5-6 | TGTGCCAGCAGCCTAAGAAGGCGTGGAGGCTACACCTTC | CASSLRRRGGYTF
TRBJ1-1 | - | 14 | - | TRBV9 | TGTGCCAGCAGCGAGGACGGATCATCCACTGAAGCTTTCTTT | CASSEDGSSTEAFF
TRBJ1-2 | - | 13 | - | TRBV15 | TGTGCCACCAGCAGCGAGAATAACTATGGCTACACCTTC | CATSSENNYGYTF
TRBJ1-2 | - | 16 | - | TRBV19 | TGTGCCAGTAGTATAGATGGCCCGGGGTTGAACTATGGCTACACCTTC | CASSIDGPGLNYGYTF
TRBJ1-1 | TRBD1 | 14 | - | TRBV9 | TGTGCCAGCAGCGTATTTCCAGGGGGCCCTGAAGCTTTCTTT | CASSVFPGGPEAFF
TRBJ1-6 | TRBD1 | 14 | - | TRBV5-1 | TGCGCCAGCAGCCCAGGACAGGGATATCGCACCCTCCACTTT | CASSPGQGYRTLHF
TRBJ2-3 | TRBD2 | 15 | - | TRBV2 | TGTGCCAGCAGTGAGGATAGCGGGGGCACAGATACGCAGTATTTT | CASSEDSGGTDTQYF
TRBJ2-1 | - | 16 | few | TRBV2 | TGTGCCAGCAGTGTAGGCGGCCCAGGGGAAAGAAATGAGCAGTTCTTC | CASSVGGPGERNEQFF
TRBJ2-4 | - | 15 | - | TRBV5-6 | TGTGCCAGCAGCCTCATCGCCGGAGGGATGAACATTCAGTACTTC | CASSLIAGGMNIQYF
TRBJ2-7 | - | 11 | - | TRBV21-1 | TGTGCCAGCAGCCAGGACCCCGAGCAGTACTTC | CASSQDPEQYF
TRBJ2-3 | TRBD2 | 14 | - | TRBV7-2 | TGTGCCAGCACCCTTGGGGGGGAGGCAGATACGCAGTATTTT | CASTLGGEADTQYF
TRBJ2-3 | - | 15 | - | TRBV6-6 | TGTGCCAGCGCGCTAGAGGGGGGGGAGACAGATACGCAGTATTTT | CASALEGGETDTQYF
TRBJ2-7 | - | 14 | - | TRBV27 | TGTGCCAGCAGTTTAATGGGGCCTACCTACGAGCAGTACTTC | CASSLMGPTYEQYF
TRBJ1-6 | - | 16 | - | TRBV18 | TGTGCCAGCTCACCAGGGAGGGGATCCTATAATTCACCCCTCCACTTT | CASSPGRGSYNSPLHF
TRBJ2-1 | - | 11 | - | TRBV20-1 | TGCAGTGCGTGGGGCTCCAATGAGCAGTTCTTC | CSAWGSNEQFF
TRBJ2-3 | - | 14 | - | TRBV4-3 | TGCGCCAGCAGCCAAGATTCGCTCACAGATACGCAGTATTTT | CASSQDSLTDTQYF
TRBJ1-1 | TRBD1 | 15 | - | TRBV4-2 | TGTGCCAGCAGCCAACGAACAGGGGCGGGAACTGAAGCTTTCTTT | CASSQRTGAGTEAFF
TRBJ2-7 | - | 12 | - | TRBV12-5 | TGTGCTAGTGGTTGGGAGAGTTACGAGCAGTACTTC | CASGWESYEQYF
TRBJ2-7 | TRBD1 | 12 | - | TRBV29-1 | TGCAGCGTTAACAGGGGCCCCCAGGAGCAGTACTTC | CSVNRGPQEQYF
TRBJ1-5 | - | 13 | - | TRBV7-6 | TGTGCCAGCAGCCCAGGGCCCACTCAGCCCCAGCATTTT | CASSPGPTQPQHF
TRBJ1-5 | TRBD1 | 15 | - | TRBV6-5 | TGTGCCAGCAGTTACTCGACAGGGCTAAATCAGCCCCAGCATTTT | CASSYSTGLNQPQHF
TRBJ2-5 | TRBD1 | 17 | - | TRBV5-1 | TGCGCCAGCAGCTTGTTGAGAGTGACAGGGGGAGGAGAGACCCAGTACTTC | CASSLLRVTGGGETQYF
TRBJ1-1 | - | 13 | - | TRBV6-5 | TGTGCCAGCAGGAGCACGTTGAACACTGAAGCTTTCTTT | CASRSTLNTEAFF
TRBJ1-6 | - | 14 | few | TRBV2 | TGTGCCAGCAGGGGCAGCGTCTATAATTCACCCCTCCACTTT | CASRGSVYNSPLHF
TRBJ2-7 | TRBD1 | 14 | - | TRBV2 | TGTGCCAGCGGGGGGGACAGGGTAAGCTACGAGCAGTACTTC | CASGGDRVSYEQYF
TRBJ2-5 | TRBD1 | 15 | - | TRBV7-2 | TGTGCCAGCAGCGCACAGACAGGGGTAGGGGAGACCCAGTACTTC | CASSAQTGVGETQYF
TRBJ2-5 | TRBD1 | 14 | - | TRBV2 | TGTGCCAGCAGACCTCGGACAGGGTTTGAGACCCAGTACTTC | CASRPRTGFETQYF
TRBJ1-2 | TRBD1 | 17 | - | TRBV4-2 | TGTGCCAGCAGCCAAGGGGGCGGGACAGGGACCGTGAGCGGCTACACCTTC | CASSQGGGTGTVSGYTF
TRBJ1-2 | TRBD1 | 20 | once | TRBV5-1 | TGCGCCAGCAGCTTGGAGGGGTTTCGGACCGGGACAGTATCGGGTCAGGGCTACACCTTC | CASSLEGFRTGTVSGQGYTF
TRBJ2-1 | - | 13 | - | TRBV30 | TGTGCCTGGAGTGTACAGGACATCAGCGAGCAGTTCTTC | CAWSVQDISEQFF
TRBJ1-1 | - | 13 | once | TRBV11-2 | TGTGCCAGCAGCTTAGCCGCCTCTCTTGAAGCTTTCTTT | CASSLAASLEAFF
TRBJ2-5 | TRBD1 | 10 | - | TRBV15 | TGTGCAGGGGGCGCGGAGACCCAGTACTTC | CAGGAETQYF
TRBJ1-1 | TRBD1 | 12 | - | TRBV5-6 | TGTGCCAGCAGCTGGGACAGAACTGAAGCTTTCTTT | CASSWDRTEAFF
TRBJ2-3 | - | 12 | - | TRBV6-5 | TGTGCCAGCAGCTCAGGGACAGATACGCAGTATTTT | CASSSGTDTQYF
TRBJ1-2 | - | 11 | - | TRBV29-1 | TGCAGCGTTGATAGGGAAAGAGGCTACACCTTC | CSVDRERGYTF
TRBJ1-6 | - | 17 | - | TRBV4-3 | TGCGCCAGCAGCCAAGCACTCTCGAGCTCCTATAATTCACCCCTCCACTTT | CASSQALSSSYNSPLHF
TRBJ2-3 | - | 14 | - | TRBV15 | TGTGCCACCAGCAGAGAGGGGGCAGTGGATACGCAGTATTTT | CATSREGAVDTQYF
TRBJ2-7 | TRBD1 | 17 | - | TRBV27 | TGTGCCAGCAGTCCTCTTTCCGGGACAGGCCTCTACGAGGGGCAGTACTTC | CASSPLSGTGLYEGQYF
TRBJ1-1 | - | 11 | - | TRBV20-1 | TGCAGCTGGGGGGCGGGGGAAGTGGCTTTCTTT | CSWGAGEVAFF
TRBJ1-4 | - | 13 | - | TRBV6-1 | TGTGCCAGCAAGGAGGGACCTAATGAAAAACTGTTTTTT | CASKEGPNEKLFF
TRBJ1-2 | TRBD1 | 16 | - | TRBV25-1 | TGTGCCAGCAGTCCGCGACCGGGACAGGGAGGATGGGGCTACACCTTC | CASSPRPGQGGWGYTF
TRBJ1-5 | - | 17 | few | TRBV15 | TGTGCCACCAGCAGAGGGGAGACAGTACCTAGCAATCAGCCCCAGCATTTT | CATSRGETVPSNQPQHF
TRBJ2-7 | - | 14 | - | TRBV7-2 | TGTGCCAGCAGCTTAGACACCTTTTCCTACGAGCAGTACTTC | CASSLDTFSYEQYF
TRBJ2-7 | TRBD1 | 15 | - | TRBV10-3 | TGTGCCATCAGTGGCCGGTCAGGGGGCATCGACGAGCAGTACTTC | CAISGRSGGIDEQYF
TRBJ2-3 | TRBD1 | 14 | - | TRBV5-4 | TGTGCCAGCAGCGTGGGACAGGGGCTGGATACGCAGTATTTT | CASSVGQGLDTQYF
TRBJ1-1 | - | 13 | - | TRBV6-5 | TGTGCCAGCAGTTACGCGTCGAACACTGAAGCTTTCTTT | CASSYASNTEAFF
TRBJ1-2 | - | 13 | once | TRBV25-1 | TGTGCCAGCAGTGCCCAGGGACTCTATGGCTACACCTTC | CASSAQGLYGYTF
TRBJ2-7 | TRBD1 | 16 | - | TRBV27 | TGTGCCAGCAGTTTATTCTGGCACAGGGGGCCCTACGAGCAGTACTTC | CASSLFWHRGPYEQYF
TRBJ1-3 | - | 14 | - | TRBV30 | TGTGCCTGGAGTGGGGTCAGCTCTGGAAACACCATATATTTT | CAWSGVSSGNTIYF
TRBJ1-2 | TRBD1 | 14 | - | TRBV5-1 | TGCGCCAGCAGCTTGAGACAGGGTAACTATGGCTACACCTTC | CASSLRQGNYGYTF
TRBJ2-7 | - | 14 | - | TRBV19 | TGTGCCAGTGCCGATCTGGCCTCAGCCCACGAGCAGTACTTC | CASADLASAHEQYF
TRBJ2-5 | - | 13 | once | TRBV7-2 | TGTGCCAGCAGCTCCCAGGCTCAAGAGACCCAGTACTTC | CASSSQAQETQYF
TRBJ1-1 | - | 16 | - | TRBV5-1 | TGCGCCAGCAGCTTGGAACTAGGGCGGGGCGGCACTGAAGCTTTCTTT | CASSLELGRGGTEAFF
TRBJ1-2 | - | 11 | - | TRBV6-6 | TGTGCCAGCAGTGGGAGCTATGGCTACACCTTC | CASSGSYGYTF